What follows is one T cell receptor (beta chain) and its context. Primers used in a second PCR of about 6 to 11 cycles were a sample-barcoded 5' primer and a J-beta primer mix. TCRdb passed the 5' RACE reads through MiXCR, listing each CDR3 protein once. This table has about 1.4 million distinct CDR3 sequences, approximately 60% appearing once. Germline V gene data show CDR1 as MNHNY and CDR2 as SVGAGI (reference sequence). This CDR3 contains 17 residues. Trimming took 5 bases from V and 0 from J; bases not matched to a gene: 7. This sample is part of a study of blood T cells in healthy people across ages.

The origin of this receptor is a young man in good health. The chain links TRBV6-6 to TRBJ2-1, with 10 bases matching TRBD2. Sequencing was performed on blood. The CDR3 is CASSGRAGGTSYNEQFF. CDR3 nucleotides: TGTGCCAGCAGTGGACGAGCGGGGGGGACCTCCTACAATGAGCAGTTCTTC.